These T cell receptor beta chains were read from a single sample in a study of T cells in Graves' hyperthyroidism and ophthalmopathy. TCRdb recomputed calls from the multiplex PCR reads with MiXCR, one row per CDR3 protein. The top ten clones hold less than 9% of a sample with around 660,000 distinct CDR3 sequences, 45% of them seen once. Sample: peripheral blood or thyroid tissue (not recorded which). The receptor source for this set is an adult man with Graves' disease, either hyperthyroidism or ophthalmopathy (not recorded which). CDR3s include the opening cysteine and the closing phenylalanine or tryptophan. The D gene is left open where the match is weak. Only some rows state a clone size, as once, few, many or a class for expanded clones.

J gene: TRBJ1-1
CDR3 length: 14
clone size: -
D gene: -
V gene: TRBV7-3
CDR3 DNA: TGTGCCAGCAGCCTTGGGAAATGGAACACTGAAGCTTTCTTT
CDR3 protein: CASSLGKWNTEAFF

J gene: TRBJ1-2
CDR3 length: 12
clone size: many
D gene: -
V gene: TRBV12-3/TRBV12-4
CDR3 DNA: TGTGCCAGCAGTTCAGATATCTATGGCTACACCTTC
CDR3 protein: CASSSDIYGYTF

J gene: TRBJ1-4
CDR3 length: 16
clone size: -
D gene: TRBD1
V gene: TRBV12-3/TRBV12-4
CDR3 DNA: TGTGCCAGCAGTTGGACAGGGTCGGGTTCCCTTGGAAAACTGTTTTTT
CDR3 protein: CASSWTGSGSLGKLFF

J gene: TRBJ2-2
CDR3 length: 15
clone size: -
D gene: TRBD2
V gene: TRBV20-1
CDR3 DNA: TGCAGTGCTAGACACAGCGGGGGGGACACCGGGGAGCTGTTTTTT
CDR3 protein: CSARHSGGDTGELFF

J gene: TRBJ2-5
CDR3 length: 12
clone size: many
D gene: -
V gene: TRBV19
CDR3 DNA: TGTGCCAGTAGTATAGGGTCAGAGACCCAGTACTTC
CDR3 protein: CASSIGSETQYF

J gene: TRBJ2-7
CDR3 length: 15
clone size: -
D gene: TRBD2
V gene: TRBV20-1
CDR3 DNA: TGCAGTGCATGGGCAGGGACTAGCGGGGTCTGGGAGCAGTACTTC
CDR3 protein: CSAWAGTSGVWEQYF

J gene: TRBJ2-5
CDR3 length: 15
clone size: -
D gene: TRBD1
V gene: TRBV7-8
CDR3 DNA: TGTGCCAGCAGCTCCTGGGACAGGGGGCAAGAGACCCAGTACTTC
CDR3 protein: CASSSWDRGQETQYF

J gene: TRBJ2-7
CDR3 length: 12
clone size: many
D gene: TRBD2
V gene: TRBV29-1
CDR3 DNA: TGCAGCGTGGGTGATCCGGGAGGCGAGCAGTACTTC
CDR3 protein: CSVGDPGGEQYF

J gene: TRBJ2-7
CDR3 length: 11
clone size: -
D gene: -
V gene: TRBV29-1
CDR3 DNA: TGCAGCTTTCCAGGGTGGCGCGAGCAGTACTTC
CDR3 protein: CSFPGWREQYF

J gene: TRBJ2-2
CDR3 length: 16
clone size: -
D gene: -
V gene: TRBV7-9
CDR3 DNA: TGTGCCAGCAGCCCAATCGGCCGAGAGGCGGCCGGGGAGCTGTTTTTT
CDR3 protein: CASSPIGREAAGELFF

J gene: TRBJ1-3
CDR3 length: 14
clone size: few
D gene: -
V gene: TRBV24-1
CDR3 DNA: TGTGCCAGCAACCCTCAGGGAGGTGGAAACACCATATATTTT
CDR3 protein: CASNPQGGGNTIYF

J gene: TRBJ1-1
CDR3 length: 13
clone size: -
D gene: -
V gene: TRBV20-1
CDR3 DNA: TGCAGTGCTGCTAGACAGGCTTTAACGGAAGCTTTCTTT
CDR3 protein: CSAARQALTEAFF

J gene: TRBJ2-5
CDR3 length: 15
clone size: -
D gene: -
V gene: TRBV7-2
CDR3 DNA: TGTGCCAGCAGGCCTACCCTGGGGCTAGGGGAGACCCAGTACTTC
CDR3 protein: CASRPTLGLGETQYF

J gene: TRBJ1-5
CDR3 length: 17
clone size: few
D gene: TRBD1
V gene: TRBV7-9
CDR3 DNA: TGTGCCAGCAGCTTGGGCCCCCGGGACAGCGACAATCAGCCCCAGCATTTT
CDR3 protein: CASSLGPRDSDNQPQHF

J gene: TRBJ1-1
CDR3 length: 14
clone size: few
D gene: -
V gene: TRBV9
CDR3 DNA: TGTGCCAGCAGCGCTATTATAACTGGAACTGAAGCTTTCTTT
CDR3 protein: CASSAIITGTEAFF

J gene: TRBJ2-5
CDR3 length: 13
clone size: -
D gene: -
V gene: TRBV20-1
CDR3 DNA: TGCAGTGCTAGAAGACCACCCCGCGATTCCCAGTACTTC
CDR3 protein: CSARRPPRDSQYF

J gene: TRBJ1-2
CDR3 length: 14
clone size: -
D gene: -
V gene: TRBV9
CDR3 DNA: TGTGCCAGCAGCGTACAGGTCCCAGGGGATGGCTACACCTTC
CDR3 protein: CASSVQVPGDGYTF

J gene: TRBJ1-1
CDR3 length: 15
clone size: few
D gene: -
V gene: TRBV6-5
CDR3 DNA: TGTGCCAGCAGTGAAGTATCCAGGGCGAACACTGAAGCTTTCTTT
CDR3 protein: CASSEVSRANTEAFF

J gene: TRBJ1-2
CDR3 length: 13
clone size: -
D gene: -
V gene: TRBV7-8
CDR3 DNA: TGTGCCAGCAGCTTAGAGGGTCTGTATGGCTACACCTTC
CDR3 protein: CASSLEGLYGYTF

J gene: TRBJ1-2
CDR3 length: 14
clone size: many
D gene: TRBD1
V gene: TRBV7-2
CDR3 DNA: TGTGCCAGCAGCCCGGACAGGGGTGACTATGGCTACACCTTC
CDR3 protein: CASSPDRGDYGYTF

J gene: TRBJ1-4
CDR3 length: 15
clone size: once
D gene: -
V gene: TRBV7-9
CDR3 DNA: TGTGCCAGCAGCCGATCACAGGGCGAGGAAGAAAAACTGTTTTTT
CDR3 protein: CASSRSQGEEEKLFF

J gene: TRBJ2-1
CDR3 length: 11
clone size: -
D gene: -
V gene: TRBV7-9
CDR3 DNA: TGTGCCAGCAGCCATCAGGATGAGCAGTTCTTC
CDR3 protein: CASSHQDEQFF

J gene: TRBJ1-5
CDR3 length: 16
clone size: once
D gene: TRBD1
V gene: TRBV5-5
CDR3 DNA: TGTGCCAGCAGCTCAAGGACAGGGGAATTCGGTCAGCCCCAGCATTTT
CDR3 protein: CASSSRTGEFGQPQHF

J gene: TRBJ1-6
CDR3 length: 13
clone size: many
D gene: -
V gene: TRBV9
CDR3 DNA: TGTGCCAGCAGCGTAGCTCTGGTTTCACCCCTCCACTTT
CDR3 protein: CASSVALVSPLHF

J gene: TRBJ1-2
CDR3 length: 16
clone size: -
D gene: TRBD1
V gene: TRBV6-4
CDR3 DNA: TGTGCCGGCAGTGACCTTTCGGCCGACAGGGGCTATGGCTACACCTTC
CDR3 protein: CAGSDLSADRGYGYTF

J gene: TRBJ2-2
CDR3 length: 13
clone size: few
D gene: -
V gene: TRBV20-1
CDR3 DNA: TGCAGTGCTCAGGGCGTAGACACCGGGGAGCTGTTTTTT
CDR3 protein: CSAQGVDTGELFF

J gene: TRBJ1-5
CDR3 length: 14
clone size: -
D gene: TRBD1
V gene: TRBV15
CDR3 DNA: TGTGCCACCAGCGGACAGGGTGTGAGTCAGCCCCAGCATTTT
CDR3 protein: CATSGQGVSQPQHF

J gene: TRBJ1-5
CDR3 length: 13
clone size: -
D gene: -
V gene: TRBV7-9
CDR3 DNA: TGTGCCAGCAACCGGGGCGGGGATCAGCCCCAGCATTTT
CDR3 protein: CASNRGGDQPQHF

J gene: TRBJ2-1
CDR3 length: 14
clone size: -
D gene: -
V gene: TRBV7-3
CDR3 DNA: TGTGCCAGCAGCTTGAGTTCACAGACCGGGGGGCAGTTCTTC
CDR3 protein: CASSLSSQTGGQFF

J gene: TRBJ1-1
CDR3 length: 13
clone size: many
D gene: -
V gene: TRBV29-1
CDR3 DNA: TGCAGCGTCAAGGAGGGAGGGGACACTGAAGCTTTCTTT
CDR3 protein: CSVKEGGDTEAFF

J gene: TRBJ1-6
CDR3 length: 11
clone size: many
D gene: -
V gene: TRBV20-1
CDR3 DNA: TGCAGTGCTAGAGATCCGGGACCCCTCCACTTT
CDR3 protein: CSARDPGPLHF

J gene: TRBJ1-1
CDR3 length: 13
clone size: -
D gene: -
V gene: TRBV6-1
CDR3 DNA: TGTGCCAGTAGCAGGACGGTGATCACTGAAGCTTTCTTT
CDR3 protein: CASSRTVITEAFF

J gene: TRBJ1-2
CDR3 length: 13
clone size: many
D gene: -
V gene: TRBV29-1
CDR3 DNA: TGCAGCGTTGACTCCGGGTCTGGCTATGGCTACACCTTC
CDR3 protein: CSVDSGSGYGYTF

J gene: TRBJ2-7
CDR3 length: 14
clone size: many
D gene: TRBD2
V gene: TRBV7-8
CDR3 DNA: TGTGCCAGCAGCTTCAGCGGGAGCTCCTACGAGCAGTACTTC
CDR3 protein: CASSFSGSSYEQYF

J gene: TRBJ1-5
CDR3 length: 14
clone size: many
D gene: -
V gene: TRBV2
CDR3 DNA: TGTGCCAGCAGTGCGGGAGGACGCAATCAGCCCCAGCATTTT
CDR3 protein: CASSAGGRNQPQHF

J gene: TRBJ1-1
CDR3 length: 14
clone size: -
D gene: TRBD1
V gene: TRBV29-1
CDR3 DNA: TGCAGCGTTGAAACAAGACAGGGCGGGAATGAAGCTTTCTTT
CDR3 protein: CSVETRQGGNEAFF

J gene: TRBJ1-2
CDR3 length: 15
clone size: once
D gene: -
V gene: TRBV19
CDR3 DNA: TGTGCCAGCAGCCACCCCTCGATAGAGATCTATGGCTACACCTTC
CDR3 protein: CASSHPSIEIYGYTF

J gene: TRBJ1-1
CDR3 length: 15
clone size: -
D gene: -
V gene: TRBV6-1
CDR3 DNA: TGTGCCAGCAGTAAATTGGGACATCCAAACACTGAAGCTTTCTTT
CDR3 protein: CASSKLGHPNTEAFF

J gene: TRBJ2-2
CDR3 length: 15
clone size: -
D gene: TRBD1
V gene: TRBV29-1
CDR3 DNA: TGCAGCGTGTCGGCGGACAGGGGCGTTACCGGGGAGCTGTTTTTT
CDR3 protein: CSVSADRGVTGELFF

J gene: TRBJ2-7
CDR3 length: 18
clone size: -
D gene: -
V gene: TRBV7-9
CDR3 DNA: TGCGCCAGCAGCCAAGACCCTTTCGACTGGGACGGAGTCTACGAGCAGTACTTC
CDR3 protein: CASSQDPFDWDGVYEQYF

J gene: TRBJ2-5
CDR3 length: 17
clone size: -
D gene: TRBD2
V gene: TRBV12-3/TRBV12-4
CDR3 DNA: TGTGCCAGCAGCCCCAAGACTAGCGGGAGATTCCAAGAGACCCAGTACTTC
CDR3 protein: CASSPKTSGRFQETQYF